The 7 T cell receptor beta chains given below trace back to one sample, sequenced in a study of blood T cells in healthy people across ages. Using a J-beta primer mix together with a sample-barcoded 5' primer, a second PCR was run for about 6 to 11 cycles. Each CDR3 protein gets one entry after TCRdb re-called the 5' RACE reads with MiXCR. The sample has nearly 1 million distinct CDR3 sequences, 45% to 60% seen once; the top ten hold about 22%. The sample taken for sequencing was blood. The receptors originated from a woman between 55 and 75 years old in good health.

This chain links TRBV30 with TRBJ2-4; no clear D. This CDR3 has 18 residues. With 4 bases removed from V and 0 bases from J, the gap between germline ends came to 22 bases. Per germline, CDR1 GTSNPN and CDR2 SVGIG (reference sequence). The CDR3 protein is CAWTPTGAAPLAKNIQYF. The DNA of the CDR3 is TGTGCCTGGACTCCTACGGGTGCCGCGCCCCTAGCCAAAAACATTCAGTACTTC.

This chain links TRBV6-6 with TRBJ1-5; D might be TRBD1 (6 bases). V gave up 5 bases and J gave up 2 bases, with 16 bases separating them. The CDR3 runs 16 residues. Germline values: CDR1 MNHNY, CDR2 SVGAGI (reference sequence). In DNA form, the CDR3 reads TGTGCCAGCAGTCCAAATCCGAGACAGGGCAATCAGCCCCAGCATTTT. It yields the protein CASSPNPRQGNQPQHF.

The chain employs TRBV12-3 or TRBV12-4 and TRBJ2-7; no definite D call. The CDR3 consists of 15 residues. The V end lost 2 bases, the J end lost 3 bases, and 14 bases lay between the germline ends. The CDR3 DNA reads TGTGCCAGCAGTTTAAGGCTCGTACTTGACTACGAGCAGTACTTC. Protein: CASSLRLVLDYEQYF.

This clonotype was recorded only once. This sequence joins TRBV9 and TRBJ2-1, with D unclear. The CDR3 extends over 15 amino acids. Between the trimmed V and J ends, which lost 4 bases and 2 bases, there was a span of 13 bases. The germline V gene encodes CDR1 SGDLS and CDR2 YYNGEE. The CDR3 sequence is CASSPDPAAYNEQFF. The CDR3 region has the DNA TGTGCCAGCAGCCCCGATCCGGCAGCCTACAATGAGCAGTTCTTC.

V usage is TRBV6-2 or TRBV6-3 and J usage is TRBJ2-1; no clear D gene. This CDR3 is built from 10 residues. The V gene's germline CDR1 is MNHEY and CDR2 SVGEGT. Between the trimmed V and J ends, which lost 6 bases and 5 bases, there was a span of 2 bases. This CDR3 reads CASRDNEQFF. CDR3 nucleotide sequence: TGTGCCAGCAGGGACAATGAGCAGTTCTTC.

V and J are TRBV28 and TRBJ2-7; 10 nucleotides agree with TRBD1. J gave up 5 bases and V 2 bases, and 3 bases lay outside the gene matches. In germline, CDR1 is MDHEN, CDR2 SYDVKM. The CDR3 consists of 14 residues. The CDR3 protein is CASSLGTGVHEQYF. CDR3 coding DNA: TGTGCCAGCAGTTTAGGGACAGGGGTCCACGAGCAGTACTTC. The full variable domain, rest sourced from reference TRBV28 and TRBJ2-7, is DVKVTQSSRYLVKRTGEKVFLECVQDMDHENMFWYRQDPGLGLRLIYFSYDVKMKEKGDIPEGYSVSREKKERFSLILESASTNQTSMYLCASSLGTGVHEQYFGPGTRLTVT.

This chain joins TRBV6-2 or TRBV6-3 and TRBJ1-2; no reliable D call. CDR1 and CDR2 (germline): MNHEY, SVGEGT. V shed 11 bases and J shed 2 bases, with 15 bases lying between them. This CDR3 spans 13 amino acids. Here the CDR3 DNA reads TGTGCCGGGTCCGTACAAGAAAACTATGGCTACACCTTC. Translation: CAGSVQENYGYTF.